This TCR beta chain was identified during a study of cytomegalovirus exposure and HLA in healthy donors. Per the germline V gene, CDR1 is ENHRY and CDR2 is SYGVKD. The CDR3 is made up of 14 amino acids. Trimming removed 1 base from V and 1 base from J, with 5 bases in between. PCR employed 60 Vbeta and 13 Jbeta primers. Generated by immunoSEQ multiplex PCR, the TCRdb table keeps only in-frame clones and is missing some. The table lists fewer than 85,000 clones, 55% to 85% of them singletons. This chain connects TRBV10-3 to TRBJ2-1; no firm D call. The clonotype was recovered from a woman aged 40-49 years in good health and CMV-seropositive. Specimen: PBMCs. The CDR3 DNA reads TGTGCCATCAGTGAGTTCGGGTCCTACAATGAGCAGTTCTTC. Protein: CAISEFGSYNEQFF.